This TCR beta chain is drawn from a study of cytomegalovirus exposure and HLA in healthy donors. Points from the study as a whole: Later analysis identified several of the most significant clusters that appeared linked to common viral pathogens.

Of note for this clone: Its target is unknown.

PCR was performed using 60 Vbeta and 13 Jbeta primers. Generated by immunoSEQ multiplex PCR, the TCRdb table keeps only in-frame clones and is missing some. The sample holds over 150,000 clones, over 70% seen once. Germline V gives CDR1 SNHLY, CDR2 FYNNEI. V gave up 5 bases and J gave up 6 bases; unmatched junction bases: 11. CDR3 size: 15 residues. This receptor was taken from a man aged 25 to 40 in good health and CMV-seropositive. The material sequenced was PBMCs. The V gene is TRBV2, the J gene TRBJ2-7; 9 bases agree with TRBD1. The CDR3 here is CASSRQTGGLGEQYF. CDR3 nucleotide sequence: TGTGCCAGCAGTCGCCAGACAGGGGGTCTGGGCGAGCAGTACTTC.